These 8 T cell receptor beta chains came from one sample sequenced in a study of cytomegalovirus exposure and HLA in healthy donors. Repertoires were generated with immunoSEQ multiplex PCR, while TCRdb's copy carries only in-frame clones and drops some. The sample yields 200,000 to 250,000 clones, more than 75% seen once. Sequencing was done on a sample of PBMCs. The source is a man in his late teens or twenties in good health and CMV-seropositive.

This sequence joins TRBV6-6 and TRBJ1-1; possibly TRBD1 for D (5 bases). Germline values: CDR1 MNHNY, CDR2 SVGAGI (reference sequence). The CDR3 is made up of 14 amino acids. V lost 4 bases and J 1 base, leaving 10 bases between the germline ends. CDR3 in amino acids: CASSSPGANTEAFF. The CDR3 region has the DNA TGTGCCAGCAGTTCCCCTGGGGCGAACACTGAAGCTTTCTTT.

This chain joins TRBV29-1 and TRBJ2-5, with TRBD1 identical over 7 bases. This CDR3 spans 13 amino acids. The trim removed 0 bases at V and 4 bases at J, leaving 2 bases unmatched. Germline values: CDR1 SQVTM, CDR2 ANQGSEA. As DNA, the CDR3 is TGCAGCGTTGAAGATCCAGGGGGAGAGACCCAGTACTTC. Protein: CSVEDPGGETQYF.

The rearrangement links TRBV6-1 to TRBJ1-4, with a weak D call TRBD1 (6 bases). V lost 0 bases and J 6 bases, leaving 11 bases between the germline ends. The germline V gene encodes CDR1 MNHNS and CDR2 SASEGT. The CDR3 is made up of 15 amino acids. The CDR3 nucleotides are TGTGCCAGCAGTGAAGCAAGGGGGTTCGATGAAAAACTGTTTTTT. Its translation is CASSEARGFDEKLFF.

This chain joins TRBV29-1 and TRBJ2-3; 8 bases are shared with TRBD2. The CDR3 covers 15 residues. Trimming cost V 4 bases and J 0 bases; bases outside gene matches: 6. From germline, CDR1 is SQVTM and CDR2 ANQGSEA. The CDR3 DNA sequence: TGCAGCGTTGGGGGGAGCGGGGGCAGCACAGATACGCAGTATTTT. Its translation: CSVGGSGGSTDTQYF.

The genes are TRBV6-4 and TRBJ2-1, with D tentatively TRBD2 (5 bases). Per the germline V gene, CDR1 is MRHNA and CDR2 is SNTAGT. This CDR3 has 14 residues. The V end was cut by 5 bases, the J end by 5 bases, with 13 bases between. The CDR3 is CASSKAGEHNEQFF. The DNA for the CDR3 is TGTGCCAGCAGTAAGGCCGGGGAACACAATGAGCAGTTCTTC.

The CDR3: CASSSPDRGANQPQHF. For the CDR3, the DNA is TGTGCCAGCAGTTCACCCGACAGGGGCGCCAATCAGCCCCAGCATTTT. The chain has TRBV6-6 and TRBJ1-5, with 8 bases that match TRBD1. V was clipped by 4 bases and J by 3 bases; unmatched bases: 8. The CDR3 covers 16 residues. Germline-derived CDR1 and CDR2 are MNHNY and SVGAGI (reference sequence).

The V and J genes are TRBV5-1 and TRBJ2-7, with 16 nucleotides matching TRBD2. V was clipped by 4 bases and J by 1 base; unmatched bases: 14. The length of the CDR3 is 20 residues. Germline V gives CDR1 SGHRS, CDR2 YFSETQ. CDR3 in amino acids: CASSPLGGLAGGHPSYEQYF. The CDR3, as DNA: TGCGCCAGCAGCCCTTTAGGGGGACTAGCGGGAGGGCATCCTTCCTACGAGCAGTACTTC.

The chain is built from TRBV18 and TRBJ2-7; D call uncertain. The V and J ends lost 6 bases and 4 bases respectively, with 13 bases between them. This CDR3 comprises 13 residues. Germline CDR1 KGHSH, CDR2 LQKENI. The CDR3 reads CASSPALEYEQYF. CDR3 bases: TGTGCCAGCTCTCCAGCTCTTGAATACGAGCAGTACTTC.